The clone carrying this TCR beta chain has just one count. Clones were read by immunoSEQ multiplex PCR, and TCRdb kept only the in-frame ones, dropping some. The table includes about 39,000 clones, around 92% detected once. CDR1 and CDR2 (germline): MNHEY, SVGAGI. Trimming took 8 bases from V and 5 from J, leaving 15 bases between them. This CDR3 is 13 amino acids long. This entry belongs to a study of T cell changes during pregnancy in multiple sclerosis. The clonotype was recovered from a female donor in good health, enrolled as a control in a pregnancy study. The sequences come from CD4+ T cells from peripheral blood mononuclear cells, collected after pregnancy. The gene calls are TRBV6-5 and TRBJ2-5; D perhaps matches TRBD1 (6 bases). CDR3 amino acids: CASRTGGRETQYF. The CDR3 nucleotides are TGTGCCAGCCGGACTGGGGGCCGGGAGACCCAGTACTTC.